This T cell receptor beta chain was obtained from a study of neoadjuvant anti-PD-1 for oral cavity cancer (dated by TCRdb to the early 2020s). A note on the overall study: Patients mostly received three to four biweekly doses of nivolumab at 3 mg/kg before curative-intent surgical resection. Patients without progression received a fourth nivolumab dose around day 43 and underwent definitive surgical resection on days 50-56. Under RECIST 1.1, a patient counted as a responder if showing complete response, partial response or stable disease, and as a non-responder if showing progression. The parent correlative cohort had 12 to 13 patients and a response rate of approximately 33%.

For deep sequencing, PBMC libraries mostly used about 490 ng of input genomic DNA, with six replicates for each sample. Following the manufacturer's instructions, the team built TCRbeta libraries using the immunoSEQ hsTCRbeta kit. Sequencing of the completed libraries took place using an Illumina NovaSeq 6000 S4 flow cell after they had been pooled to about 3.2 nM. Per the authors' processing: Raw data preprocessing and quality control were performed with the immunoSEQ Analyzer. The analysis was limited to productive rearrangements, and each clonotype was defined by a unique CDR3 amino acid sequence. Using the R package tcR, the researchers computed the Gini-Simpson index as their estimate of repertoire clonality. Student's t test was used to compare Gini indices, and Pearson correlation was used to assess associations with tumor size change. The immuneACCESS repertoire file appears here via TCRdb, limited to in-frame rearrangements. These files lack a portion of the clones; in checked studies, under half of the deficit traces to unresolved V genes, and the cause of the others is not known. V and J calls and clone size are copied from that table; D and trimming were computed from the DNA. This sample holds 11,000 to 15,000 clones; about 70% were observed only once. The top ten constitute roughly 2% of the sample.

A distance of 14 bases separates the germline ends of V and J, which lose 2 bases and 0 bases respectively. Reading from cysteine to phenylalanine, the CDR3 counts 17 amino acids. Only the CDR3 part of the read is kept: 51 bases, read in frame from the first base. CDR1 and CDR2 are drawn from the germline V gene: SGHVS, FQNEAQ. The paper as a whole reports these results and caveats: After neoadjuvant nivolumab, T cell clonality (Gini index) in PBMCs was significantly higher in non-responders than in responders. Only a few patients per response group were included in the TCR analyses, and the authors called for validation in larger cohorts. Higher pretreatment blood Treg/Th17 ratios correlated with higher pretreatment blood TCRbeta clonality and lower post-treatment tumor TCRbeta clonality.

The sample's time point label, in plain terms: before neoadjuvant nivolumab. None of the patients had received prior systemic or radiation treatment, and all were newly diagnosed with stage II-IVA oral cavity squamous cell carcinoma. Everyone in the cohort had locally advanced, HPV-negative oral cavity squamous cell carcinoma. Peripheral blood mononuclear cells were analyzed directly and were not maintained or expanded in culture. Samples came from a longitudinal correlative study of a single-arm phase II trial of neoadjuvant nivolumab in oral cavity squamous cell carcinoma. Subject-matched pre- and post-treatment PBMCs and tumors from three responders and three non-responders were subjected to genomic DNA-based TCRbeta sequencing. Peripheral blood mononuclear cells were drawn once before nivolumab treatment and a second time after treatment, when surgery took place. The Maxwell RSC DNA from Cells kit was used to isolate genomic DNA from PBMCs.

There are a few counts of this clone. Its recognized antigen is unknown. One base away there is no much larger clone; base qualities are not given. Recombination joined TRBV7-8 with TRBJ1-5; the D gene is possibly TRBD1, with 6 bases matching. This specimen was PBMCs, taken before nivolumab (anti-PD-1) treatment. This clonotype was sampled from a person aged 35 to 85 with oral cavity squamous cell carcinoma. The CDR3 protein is CASSLMAQGYSNQPQHF. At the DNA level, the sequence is TGTGCCAGCAGCTTAATGGCACAGGGCTATAGCAATCAGCCCCAGCATTTT.